These T cell receptor beta chains were read from a single sample in a study of regulatory and conventional T cells in RAG deficiency. TCRdb's copy holds only in-frame clones and misses some; the assay was immunoSEQ multiplex PCR. The table includes some 7,300 clones, roughly four fifths detected once. This sample also belongs to another study, concerning regulatory T cells.

Sequencing was done on a sample of CD8+ T cells sorted from blood. The receptors derive from a human donor in good health. Each CDR3 is given with its conserved first and last residue. D genes are given only for firm matches. Where a row states a size, it is once, few, many or the class of an expanded clone; other rows omit it.

J gene,D gene,clone size,V gene,CDR3 protein,CDR3 DNA
TRBJ2-3,TRBD2,.,TRBV6-6,CASLETSGGAADTQYF,TGTGCCAGCCTTGAGACTAGCGGGGGGGCAGCAGATACGCAGTATTTT
TRBJ1-6,.,few,TRBV2,CASKLPRQGRDNSPLHF,TGTGCCAGCAAGCTACCACGCCAAGGAAGGGATAATTCACCCCTCCACTTT
TRBJ2-1,.,few,TRBV4-1,CASSQVPGYNEQFF,TGCGCCAGCAGCCAAGTACCCGGTTACAATGAGCAGTTCTTC
TRBJ1-3,.,.,TRBV2,CASRAGRTSSGNTIYF,TGTGCCAGCAGAGCCGGACGGACGAGCTCTGGAAACACCATATATTTT
TRBJ2-2,.,.,TRBV2,CASSQGVNTGELFF,TGTGCCAGCAGCCAGGGTGTTAACACCGGGGAGCTGTTTTTT
TRBJ2-3,.,.,TRBV5-1,CASSLKDTQYF,TGCGCCAGCAGCTTGAAGGATACGCAGTATTTT
TRBJ1-6,.,.,TRBV5-6,CASSLYQHLNSPLHF,TGTGCCAGCAGCTTGTATCAACACTTAAATTCACCCCTCCACTTT
TRBJ1-2,TRBD1,few,TRBV30,CAWSANRGGYTF,TGTGCCTGGAGTGCCAACAGGGGAGGCTACACCTTC
TRBJ1-1,.,.,TRBV11-2,CASSLGGEAFF,TGTGCCAGCAGCTTGGGGGGTGAAGCTTTCTTT
TRBJ2-1,.,.,TRBV12-5,CASGLPPGEQFF,TGTGCTAGTGGCCTCCCGCCGGGTGAGCAGTTCTTC
TRBJ1-5,TRBD1,.,TRBV7-8,CASSRLQGSNQPQHF,TGTGCCAGCAGCCGTCTACAGGGGTCCAATCAGCCCCAGCATTTT
TRBJ1-2,.,few,TRBV29-1,CSVEEGTTGYTF,TGCAGCGTTGAAGAGGGGACGACGGGCTACACCTTC
TRBJ2-7,.,.,TRBV2,CASSGTFAYEQYF,TGTGCCAGCAGTGGGACATTCGCCTACGAGCAGTACTTC
TRBJ1-5,.,once,TRBV18,CASSPLGGNQPQHF,TGTGCCAGCTCACCATTAGGGGGCAATCAGCCCCAGCATTTT
TRBJ1-2,.,.,TRBV6-5,CASSYSMAGNGYTF,TGTGCCAGCAGTTACTCGATGGCAGGGAATGGCTACACCTTC